This T cell receptor (beta chain) was documented in a study of shared clonotypes between healthy human individuals (dated by TCRdb to 2018 to 2021). Notes on the research overall: A couple of women and a few men aged 18 to 49 years were included in the cohort. Per donor, three plates each were used for CD4 naive and CD4 memory, two for CD8 naive, and one for CD8 memory. The study deeply sequenced blood TCR repertoires of about 5 healthy adults to estimate repertoire size and the extent of clonotype sharing between individuals. To increase sequencing depth and limit assay-specific biases, TCR repertoire library preparation and sequencing were carried out by different laboratories using diverse techniques. Leukapheresis yielded between about 0.94 and 8.9 billion PBMCs per donor.

Regarding this clone: Its target antigen remains unknown. No qualities accompany the bases; no much larger clone lies one base away.

Its CDR3 holds 13 amino acids, cysteine through phenylalanine. CDR3 DNA only is kept here, 39 bases in frame from base 1. Sequences SGHNT (CDR1) and YYREEE (CDR2) are obtained from the germline V gene (reference sequence). V loses 0 bases, J loses 1 base, and the germline ends lie 4 bases apart. TCR CDR3 regions were amplified from genomic DNA by multiplex PCR using the deep immunoSEQ assay. Extracted genomic DNA from each cell subset was spread evenly across all wells of several immunoSEQ 96-well plates, with each plate serving as a replicate. Each replicate PCR for sorted subsets received 150 to 250 ng genomic DNA, equal to roughly 30,000 T cell genomes. Purified libraries were quantified with a Qubit 3.0 fluorometer, sized on a Bioanalyzer 2100, and re-quantified with the KAPA Library Quantification kit. Every immunoSEQ 96-well plate was sequenced on a separate single-read 150-cycle Illumina NextSeq 550 flow cell. The paper's processing steps were these. Because only junctional sequences without quality scores were contained in the immunoSEQ output, filtering matching that applied to full-length reads could not be performed. Sequences were annotated with PyIR, a Python wrapper for IgBLAST v1.9, using IMGT germline references to assign V/J genes and CDR3. Reads were removed for weak V/J assignments (E-value above 1e-6), missing CDR3, stop codons, out-of-frame junctions, or ambiguous translated residues. A V3J clonotype was defined by an identical inferred V gene, J gene, and CDR3 amino acid sequence. Percentage overlap between repertoires was computed as shared unique clonotypes divided by the size of the smaller repertoire. Repertoire richness was assessed with RTK rarefaction, the Chao1 estimator, and Recon v2.1 estimates of unobserved clonotypes. OLGA was used to compute generation probabilities for all TCRbeta clonotypes that the gDNA method yielded from a handful of donors. TCRdb retrieved this table from immuneACCESS and kept in-frame rearrangements only. Not all clones are present; in checked studies, unresolved V genes account for under half, and no reason is known for the remainder. V and J calls and clone size are as listed in that table; D and trimming were resolved from the DNA. The sample table lists millions of clones, 85% to 95% of them with a count of one. The ten largest account for over 1.5% of the sample.

CD8 naive samples were obtained by positive selection for CCR7 among CD45RO-negative cells, yielding a CD45RA+CCR7+ population from which TemRA cells were excluded. The donors were healthy, HIV-negative adults with no recently reported acute infections or vaccinations. Every donor was a Caucasian adult living in Nashville, Tennessee, USA. Blood was collected by leukapheresis, and PBMCs were isolated by Ficoll-Histopaque density gradient centrifugation and then cryopreserved in liquid nitrogen vapor phase. Analytical flow cytometry was used to check the purity and quantity of each magnetically sorted T cell population. Genomic DNA was isolated from every sorted fraction and measured by UV absorbance on a Nanodrop 2000c. The research as a whole found: Sampling was restricted to blood, and TCR repertoires in tissue are likely to differ from TCR repertoires in blood. Even with the large sequencing depth, rarefaction of the sorted-subset datasets indicated that sequencing was incomplete. Pairwise subsampling indicated that sequencing depth was expected to affect the degree of clonotype sharing among donors. Higher generation probabilities were observed for clonotypes shared by all four sorted-subset donors than for non-shared clonotypes. Naive subsets generally had larger estimated clonotype richness than memory subsets did. The genetic and exposure-history diversity represented was limited by the small number of donors. Sharing across several donors was observed for about 4.8% of naive CD4, over 3% of naive CD8, over 2% of memory CD4, and around 0.42% of memory CD8 clonotypes.

Sequencing was done on a sample of naive CD8+ T cells from PBMCs. The cell subset or site label, read with the paper, signifies: CD45RA+CCR7+. This chain is built from TRBV5-4 and TRBJ2-5, with no reliable assignment of the D segment. The TCR originated in a man younger than 30 in good health. Some clones in this sample may be carry-over from other donors' samples. The nucleotide sequence reads TGTGCCAGCAGCTTGGGGGTCCAAGAGACCCAGTACTTC. Its protein reads: CASSLGVQETQYF.